These 22 T cell receptor beta chains came from one sample sequenced in a study of CD8+CD57+ T cells in acquired aplastic anemia. Both TCR beta VDJ combination and CDR3 sequence profiling were carried out. Genomic DNA was the template for this profiling. MiXCR, applied by TCRdb to the reads, yields one record per CDR3 protein. The data show fewer than 250,000 distinct CDR3 sequences, about half seen once. Flow cytometry had shown expanded CD8+CD57+ cells in the patients chosen for sequencing. Sequencing was performed on sorted CD4+, CD8+, or CD8+CD57+ T cells (not recorded which) from PBMCs. The source of these receptors is a human donor with aplastic anemia.

This clonotype was recorded many times. The rearrangement links TRBV20-1 to TRBJ1-2; TRBD1 might be the D (5 bases). The germline gives CDR1 DFQATT, CDR2 SNEGSKA (reference sequence). With 3 bases removed from V and 4 bases from J, the gap between germline ends came to 12 bases. The CDR3 is made up of 13 amino acids. The CDR3 is CSASLGVGYGYTF. The CDR3 nucleotides are TGCAGTGCTAGCCTGGGGGTAGGCTATGGCTACACCTTC.

In nucleotides, the CDR3 is TGCGCCAGCAGTGAGTCGAGGAATTCACCCCTCCACTTT. Its translation is CASSESRNSPLHF. J is TRBJ1-6 and V is TRBV10-2, with D uncertain. The CDR3 totals 13 residues. Germline CDR1 and CDR2: WSHSY and SAAADI. V lost 0 bases and J lost 7, with 4 bases in between.

This clonotype has at least ten counts. The chain is built from TRBV7-8 and TRBJ1-1; D perhaps matches TRBD1 (6 bases). The CDR3 has 16 amino acids. CDR1 is SGHVS, CDR2 FQNEAQ, per germline. Between the trimmed V and J ends, which lost 5 bases and 1 base, there was a span of 17 bases. This CDR3 reads CASSATTGFRNTEAFF. The CDR3 region has the DNA TGTGCCAGCAGCGCCACAACAGGGTTTAGGAACACTGAAGCTTTCTTT.

The chain uses TRBV7-3 and TRBJ1-2, with D perhaps TRBD1 (5 bases). There are 13 residues in the CDR3. Germline CDR1 and CDR2: SGHTA and FQGTGA. Trimming shortened V by 3 bases and J by 3 bases, and 8 bases separated the two germline ends. The CDR3 protein is CASSFAGDYGYTF. CDR3 DNA: TGTGCCAGCAGCTTCGCGGGGGACTATGGCTACACCTTC.

The V and J genes are TRBV2 and TRBJ1-5; D unresolved. Between the trimmed V and J ends, which lost 6 bases and 7 bases, there was a span of 10 bases. CDR1 and CDR2 (germline): SNHLY, FYNNEI. The CDR3 runs 12 residues. As DNA, the CDR3 is TGTGCCAGCAGCCCCGGCGAGCAGCCCCAGCATTTT. Its translation is CASSPGEQPQHF.

The chain uses TRBV12-3 or TRBV12-4 and TRBJ1-1; 8 bases map to TRBD1. The CDR3 is 16 residues long. V shed 10 bases and J 5 bases; nucleotides not matched to a gene: 18. The chain's CDR3 is CATLSGTGGYRTEAFF. For the CDR3, the DNA is TGTGCCACCCTCTCCGGCACAGGGGGATATAGAACTGAAGCTTTCTTT.

This clonotype was picked up a small number of times. The rearrangement joins TRBV7-9 to TRBJ2-7; no firm D call. The end of the DNA fits TRBJ2-5 better, so the J call may be wrong. The germline CDR1 and CDR2 sequences are SEHNR and FQNEAQ (reference sequence). This CDR3 is built from 15 residues. CDR3 nucleotides: TGTGCCAGCAGCCTAGGCGGCAGCGTGGGAGAGACCCAGTACTTC. Amino acid sequence: CASSLGGSVGETQYF.

Many counts were recorded for this clonotype. The gene calls are TRBV7-9 and TRBJ1-1, with D hard to call. The CDR3 is made up of 13 amino acids. Germline lookup yields CDR1 SEHNR and CDR2 FQNEAQ (reference sequence). V dropped 1 base and J dropped 4 bases, with 7 bases sitting between them. The CDR3 loop reads CASSLESGTEAFF. The CDR3 DNA is TGTGCCAGCAGCTTAGAGTCGGGCACTGAAGCTTTCTTT.

This clonotype has just a few counts. The V and J genes are TRBV6-5 and TRBJ2-2; D unclear. The CDR3 length is 14 residues. Germline CDR1 reads MNHEY; CDR2 reads SVGAGI. The V end lost 6 bases, the J end lost 6 bases, and 14 bases lay between the germline ends. CDR3 amino acids: CASRFLGRAGELFF. CDR3 DNA sequence: TGTGCCAGCAGGTTTTTAGGACGGGCCGGGGAGCTGTTTTTT.

The V call is TRBV7-9, the J call TRBJ2-7; D is undetermined. Germline CDR1 SEHNR, CDR2 FQNEAQ (reference sequence). The CDR3 sequence is 15 residues long. V lost 4 bases and J lost 3, with 16 bases in between. The CDR3: CASSSNSGPNYEQYF. CDR3 sequence (DNA): TGTGCCAGCAGCTCCAACAGTGGGCCGAACTACGAGCAGTACTTC. Full variable domain (rest looked up from reference TRBV7-9 and TRBJ2-7): DTGVSQNPRHKITKRGQNVTFRCDPISEHNRLYWYRQTLGQGPEFLTYFQNEAQLEKSRLLSDRFSAERPKGSFSTLEIQRTEQGDSAMYLCASSSNSGPNYEQYFGPGTRLTVT.

This clonotype occurred many times. The chain has TRBV29-1 and TRBJ2-2; possibly TRBD2 for D (5 bases). The V gene lost 8 bases and the J gene lost 2 bases, with 15 bases spanning the gap. The CDR3 spans 14 residues. Per the germline V gene, CDR1 is SQVTM and CDR2 is ANQGSEA. CDR3 DNA: TGCAGCATGCGGGCGTCCATCAACACCGGGGAGCTGTTTTTT. It is translated as CSMRASINTGELFF.

With regard to this clonotype: A read error may explain this, as a much larger clone is one base away. The V and J genes are TRBV5-4 and TRBJ2-7; D gene unclear. The CDR3 consists of 19 residues. Trimming pared 2 bases from V and 2 bases from J, leaving 26 bases between. Germline CDR1 reads SGHNT; CDR2 reads YYREEE (reference sequence). The CDR3 reads CASSFRTYKSASWTYEQYF. CDR3 in DNA: TGTGCCAGCAGCTTTCGAACTTATAAGTCAGCATCATGGACCTACGAGCAGTACTTC.

V gene TRBV24-1 combines with J gene TRBJ1-5, with 7 bases identical to TRBD1. Trimming cost V 7 bases and J 0 bases; bases outside gene matches: 17. The CDR3 has 19 residues. Per germline, CDR1 KGHDR and CDR2 SFDVKD. The CDR3 spells CATSGSSGTDDNSNQPQHF. The CDR3, as DNA: TGTGCCACCAGCGGCTCTTCCGGGACAGATGACAATAGCAATCAGCCCCAGCATTTT.

This clonotype appeared many times. The chain uses TRBV5-6 and TRBJ1-1; TRBD1 agrees at 7 bases. This CDR3 has 15 amino acids. Germline values: CDR1 SGHDT, CDR2 YYEEEE. J lost 4 bases, V lost 0 bases, and 6 bases had no gene match. CDR3 protein: CASSLVGQETTEAFF. For the CDR3, the DNA is TGTGCCAGCAGCTTGGTTGGACAGGAGACCACTGAAGCTTTCTTT.

This clonotype occurred many times. The CDR3 reads CASSREEWAQHF. As DNA, the CDR3 is TGTGCCAGCAGCAGGGAGGAGTGGGCCCAGCATTTT. The chain combines TRBV2 with TRBJ1-5; weak D call: TRBD1 (5 bases). Germline V gene lookup returns CDR1 SNHLY and CDR2 FYNNEI. The CDR3 is made up of 12 amino acids. V was cut by 6 bases and J by 11 bases, with 14 bases left in between.

The table lists this clonotype with a count of one. The chain recombines TRBV9 with TRBJ1-4; D is undetermined. The V gene's germline CDR1 is SGDLS and CDR2 YYNGEE. The CDR3 length is 15 residues. V lost 0 bases and J 7 bases, leaving 13 bases between the germline ends. The DNA for the CDR3 is TGTGCCAGCAGCGTAGAAGGGTTTCGTGGTGAAAAACTGTTTTTT. This translates into CASSVEGFRGEKLFF.

On this clonotype: Sequence at one end of the junction differs from germline and may be a read error. The chain recombines TRBV5-1 with TRBJ2-6, with D possibly TRBD1 on 5 matching bases. Germline V gene data show CDR1 as SGHRS and CDR2 as YFSETQ. The CDR3 extends over 18 amino acids. CDR3 residues: CASSLGRVGSSGAHVLTF. CDR3 bases: TGCGCCAGCAGCTTGGGCAGGGTGGGAAGCTCTGGGGCCCACGTCCTGACTTTC.

The rearrangement uses TRBV5-1 and TRBJ2-6, with TRBD2 as a possible D gene (6 bases). Germline lookup yields CDR1 SGHRS and CDR2 YFSETQ. Trimming left V 3 bases short and J 0 bases short, with 7 bases between. The CDR3 totals 15 residues. The DNA for the CDR3 is TGCGCCAGCAGCTGGGACTCCTCTGGGGCCAACGTCCTGACTTTC. Translating it yields CASSWDSSGANVLTF.

This clonotype showed up many times. V usage is TRBV5-5 and J usage is TRBJ2-6; D perhaps matches TRBD2 (7 bases). From germline, CDR1 is SGHKS and CDR2 YYEKEE (reference sequence). The CDR3 is 16 amino acids. V lost 3 bases, J lost 4 bases, and 14 bases lay in between. CDR3 nucleotide sequence: TGTGCCAGCAGCTCCCAGGCGGGGGCCGGGGCCAACGTCCTGACTTTC. Translated, it gives CASSSQAGAGANVLTF.

To note about this clonotype: Relative to the germline gene, one junction end is altered; a read error may explain this. The chain employs TRBV19 and TRBJ2-4; 10 nucleotides match TRBD1. Per the germline V gene, CDR1 is LNHDA and CDR2 is SQIVND (reference sequence). CDR3 length equals 14 residues. Written as DNA, the CDR3 is TGTGCCACCCGGACAGGGGGAGCCAGAAACATTCAGTACTTC. Its translation is CATRTGGARNIQYF.

V gene TRBV20-1 combines with J gene TRBJ1-5; tentative D call: TRBD1 (5 bases). Between the trimmed V and J ends, which lost 3 bases and 1 base, there was a span of 10 bases. This CDR3 spans 14 amino acids. The germline CDR1 and CDR2 sequences are DFQATT and SNEGSKA (reference sequence). CDR3 in amino acids: CSASVTASNQPQHF. The DNA for the CDR3 is TGCAGTGCTAGTGTGACAGCAAGCAATCAGCCCCAGCATTTT.

This clonotype was detected ten times or more. The chain links TRBV11-3 to TRBJ2-1; no clear D gene. The CDR3 runs 15 residues. Germline V gene data show CDR1 as SGHNT and CDR2 as YENEEA. The V end was cut by 1 base, the J end by 6 bases, with 13 bases between. CDR3 in DNA: TGTGCCAGCAGCTTAGGCAAAGACCGAGTCAATGAGCAGTTCTTC. Encoded protein: CASSLGKDRVNEQFF. The variable domain in full, completed from reference TRBV11-3 and TRBJ2-1, reads EAGVVQSPRYKIIEKKQPVAFWCNPISGHNTLYWYLQNLGQGPELLIRYENEEAVDDSQLPKDRFSAERLKGVDSTLKIQPAELGDSAVYLCASSLGKDRVNEQFFGPGTRLTVL.